Reported below is one T cell receptor beta chain. The antigen remains undetermined. This sample stems from a study of cytomegalovirus exposure and HLA in healthy donors. Study-wide context: Unique TCRs from HLA-typed donors, 75 million to 100 million of them, were held in an early data release.

General study results and limits: A later analysis linked a missense DCLRE1C variant to TCR beta V- and J-gene trimming. Researchers reported in a later analysis that common viral pathogens appeared linked to several top clusters.

It was with 60 Vbeta and 13 Jbeta primers that the PCR ran. Here immunoSEQ multiplex PCR was the method, and the copy in TCRdb shows in-frame clones only, minus some. Of about 200,000 clones in the sample, around nine tenths were seen once. With 2 bases removed from V and 8 bases from J, the gap between germline ends came to 15 bases. The CDR3 is made up of 14 amino acids. Germline V gene sequence: CDR1 SEHNR, CDR2 FQNEAQ (reference sequence). V usage is TRBV7-9 and J usage is TRBJ1-1; TRBD1 might be the D (6 bases). The clonotype comes from a woman younger than 30 in good health and CMV-seronegative. Sequencing used PBMCs. CDR3 nucleotides: TGTGCCAGCAGCTTAAATCAGGGGACCCAAGAAGCTTTCTTT. It is translated as CASSLNQGTQEAFF.